Presented here are 8 T cell receptor beta chains from one specimen sequenced in a study of radiotherapy plus CTLA-4 blockade in lung cancer (dated by TCRdb to 2017 to 2018). Library creation used the immunoSEQ multiplex PCR assay. TCRdb holds this immuneACCESS table with in-frame rearrangements only. Some clones are missing; in checked studies, unresolved V genes explain under half, and the rest has no known cause. Here the sample has 75,000 to 100,000 clones; 82% occur a single time. The ten biggest clones cover roughly 3.5% of the sample. Sequencing was performed on peripheral blood, taken from a patient treated with radiotherapy plus ipilimumab. Every receptor here comes from a human donor with non-small cell lung cancer who had a partial response to radiotherapy plus ipilimumab.

The chain joins TRBV4-1 to TRBJ1-4; possibly TRBD1 for D (5 bases). The CDR3 is made up of 17 amino acids. The germline V gene encodes CDR1 MGHRA and CDR2 YSYEKL. Between the trimmed V and J ends, which lost 3 bases and 3 bases, there was a span of 17 bases. The CDR3 DNA follows: TGCGCCAGCAGCCAGGGGGTGCAGACGGGGGCTAATGAAAAACTGTTTTTT. Amino acids: CASSQGVQTGANEKLFF.

V usage is TRBV11-2 and J usage is TRBJ2-5; 9 bases are a match to TRBD2. CDR3 length: 16 residues. The V and J ends lost 3 bases and 3 bases, in that order; junction bases with no gene match: 8. Germline loops: CDR1 SGHAT, CDR2 FQNNGV. This CDR3 is CASSLGSGRFEETQYF. The CDR3 DNA is TGTGCCAGCAGCTTGGGAAGCGGGAGGTTCGAAGAGACCCAGTACTTC.

The rearrangement links TRBV19 to TRBJ2-5, with TRBD2 as a possible D gene (5 bases). Germline V lookup: CDR1 LNHDA, CDR2 SQIVND (reference sequence). V lost 4 bases and J 5 bases, leaving 5 bases between the germline ends. The CDR3 covers 11 residues. CDR3 residues: CASSTGETQYF. CDR3 in DNA: TGTGCCAGTAGTACGGGGGAGACCCAGTACTTC.

The chain carries TRBV28 and TRBJ2-3; 10 bases match TRBD1. Germline assignment: CDR1 MDHEN and CDR2 SYDVKM. V lost 5 bases, J lost 0 bases, and 5 bases stayed unmatched. The CDR3 covers 16 residues. The CDR3 loop is CASSGTGAWSTDTQYF. As DNA, the CDR3 is TGTGCCAGCAGTGGGACAGGGGCGTGGAGCACAGATACGCAGTATTTT.

V gene TRBV5-6 combines with J gene TRBJ1-1; TRBD1 matches 11 bases. CDR1 and CDR2 from the germline V gene are SGHDT and YYEEEE. V gave up 4 bases and J gave up 10 bases; unmatched junction bases: 12. This CDR3 spans 15 amino acids. The CDR3 protein is CASSPAGWDRGRAFF. The CDR3 nucleotides are TGTGCCAGCAGCCCGGCAGGGTGGGACAGGGGGAGAGCTTTCTTT.

This chain uses TRBV7-2 with TRBJ1-2; 7 bases map to TRBD1. Per germline, CDR1 SGHTA and CDR2 FQGNSA. The CDR3 length is 15 residues. V gave up 2 bases and J gave up 4 bases; unmatched junction bases: 7. Here the CDR3 reads CASSLLGGAGYGYTF. In DNA form, the CDR3 reads TGTGCCAGCAGCTTATTAGGGGGCGCGGGCTATGGCTACACCTTC. The full variable domain, its missing parts supplied by reference TRBV7-2 and TRBJ1-2, is GAGVSQSPSNKVTEKGKDVELRCDPISGHTALYWYRQSLGQGLEFLIYFQGNSAPDKSGLPSDRFSAERTGGSVSTLTIQRTQQEDSAVYLCASSLLGGAGYGYTFGSGTRLTVV.

V usage is TRBV7-3 and J usage is TRBJ2-1; TRBD2 aligns across 7 bases. CDR3 size: 15 residues. The trim removed 4 bases at V and 3 bases at J, leaving 6 bases unmatched. Germline V gene data show CDR1 as SGHTA and CDR2 as FQGTGA. The DNA of the CDR3 is TGTGCCAGCAGCTCCCAAGGGACTATCTACAATGAGCAGTTCTTC. Its translation is CASSSQGTIYNEQFF.

This clone appeared a single time. The chain combines TRBV27 with TRBJ1-5, with 8 nucleotides matching TRBD1. Germline assignment: CDR1 MNHEY and CDR2 SMNVEV (reference sequence). J gave up 6 bases and V 3 bases, and 7 bases lay outside the gene matches. CDR3 length equals 15 residues. The CDR3 sequence is CASSFNGRGLQPQHF. The CDR3, as DNA: TGTGCCAGCAGTTTCAATGGCAGGGGGCTTCAGCCCCAGCATTTT.